This TCR beta chain was identified during a study of blood T cell repertoires in COVID-19 (dated by TCRdb to the early 2020s). For the study in its entirety: Collaborator samples came from the United States, Italy and Spain and covered acute and convalescent phases of COVID-19. The prospective study material was composed of cDNA or gDNA derived from T cells, B-cell-depleted T cells, or PBMCs. The dataset comprised deeply sampled blood TCRbeta repertoires from subjects exposed to, actively infected with, or recovered from COVID-19. The repertoires were made available in a free public database intended to serve as a resource for research on the immune response to SARS-CoV-2. The samples were drawn from two sources: the first 160 participants of the ongoing ImmuneRACE study, and 1,200 or so subjects contributed by 6 global collaborators. A de-identified subject ID, COVID-19 status, age in years and sex were almost always included in the sample metadata. Where available, HLA class I and class II types were obtained from metadata supplied by the sample provider rather than from assay-based typing.

A word on this clone: Its antigen is not yet known. Per-nucleotide qualities are absent, and no much larger clonotype sits a single base away.

At the junction V is shortened by 0 bases and J by 6 bases; bases outside the gene matches: 4. The CDR3, from cysteine to phenylalanine, totals 14 residues. The retained sequence is limited to the CDR3, 42 bases, with the frame set at the first base. Looking up the germline V gene yields CDR1 SGDLS and CDR2 YYNGEE. On the study overall, not on this receptor specifically: Clinical and demographic metadata were provided uncurated, with the amount varying by source and participant.

Enrolling through a virtual design, the prospective study's participants ranged in age from roughly 18 to 89 years and lived across roughly 24 United States geographic areas. In the prospective study, cohorts were assigned on the basis of participant-reported clinical history obtained from a screening survey and a study questionnaire. For ImmuneRACE Cohort 3, a participant was defined as recovered based on two consecutive negative NP/OP PCR tests, clearance by a healthcare professional, or resolution of symptoms. Each participant in the prospective study had whole blood, serum and a nasopharyngeal or oropharyngeal swab collected by mobile phlebotomists. Additional blood draws and questionnaires over a roughly two-month period could optionally be provided by prospective study participants. Blood samples from the prospective study were shipped frozen or at room temperature prior to DNA extraction.

The immunoSEQ Assay, a bias-controlled multiplex PCR, was used to amplify TCRbeta CDR3 regions from genomic DNA. The authors processed their data as follows. Within the assay, amplification of reference gene primers was used to estimate how many nucleated cells each sample contained. To quantify the absolute abundance of each unique TCRbeta CDR3 rearrangement, sequence reads were collapsed and filtered. For each sample, productive Simpson clonality was calculated as the square root of Simpson's diversity index across productive rearrangements. TCRdb's version of the immuneACCESS table is confined to in-frame rearrangements and falls short of the full clone set. An unresolved V gene accounts for under half of the shortfall where checked; the remainder is of unknown origin. The DNA gave D and trimming, while V, J and clone size come from that table. This sample has 150,000 to 250,000 clones in its table, and 80% to 85% of those were observed once. The ten biggest clones cover roughly 6.9% of the sample.

The source material was PBMCs or T cells enriched from blood (not recorded which). This TCR was recovered from a man aged 35-49 years who had recovered from COVID-19. The receptor chain draws on TRBV9 and TRBJ1-2; TRBD1 matches 8 bases in the middle. For the CDR3, the sequence is CASSVGQGRDGYTF. The nucleotide sequence is given as TGTGCCAGCAGCGTAGGACAGGGGAGGGATGGCTACACCTTC.